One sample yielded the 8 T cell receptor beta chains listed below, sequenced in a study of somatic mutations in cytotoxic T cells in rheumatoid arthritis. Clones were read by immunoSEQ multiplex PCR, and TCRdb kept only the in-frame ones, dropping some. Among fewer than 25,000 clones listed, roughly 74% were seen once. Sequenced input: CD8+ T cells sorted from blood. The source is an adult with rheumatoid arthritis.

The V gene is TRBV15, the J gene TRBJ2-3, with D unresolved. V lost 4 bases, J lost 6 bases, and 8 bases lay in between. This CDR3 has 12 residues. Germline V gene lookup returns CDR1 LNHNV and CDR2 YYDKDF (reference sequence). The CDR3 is CATSTIGDTQYF. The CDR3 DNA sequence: TGTGCCACCAGCACAATCGGGGATACGCAGTATTTT.

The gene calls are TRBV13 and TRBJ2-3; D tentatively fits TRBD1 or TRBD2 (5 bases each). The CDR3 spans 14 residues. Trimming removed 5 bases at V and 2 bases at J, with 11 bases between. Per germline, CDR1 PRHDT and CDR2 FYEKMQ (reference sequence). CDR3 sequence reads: CASSTGPNTDTQYF. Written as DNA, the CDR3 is TGTGCCAGCAGCACGGGACCAAACACAGATACGCAGTATTTT.

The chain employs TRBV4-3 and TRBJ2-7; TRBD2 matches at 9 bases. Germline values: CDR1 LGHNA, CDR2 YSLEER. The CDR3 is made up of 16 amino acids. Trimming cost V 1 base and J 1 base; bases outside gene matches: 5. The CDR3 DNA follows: TGCGCCAGCAGCCAAGGCCCGGGACTAGCTTCCTACGAGCAGTACTTC. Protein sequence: CASSQGPGLASYEQYF.

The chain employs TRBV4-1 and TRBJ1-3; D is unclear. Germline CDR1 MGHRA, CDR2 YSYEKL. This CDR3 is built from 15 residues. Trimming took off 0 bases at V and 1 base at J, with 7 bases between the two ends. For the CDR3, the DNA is TGCGCCAGCAGCCAAGATCTAGGGTCTGGAAACACCATATATTTT. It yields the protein CASSQDLGSGNTIYF.

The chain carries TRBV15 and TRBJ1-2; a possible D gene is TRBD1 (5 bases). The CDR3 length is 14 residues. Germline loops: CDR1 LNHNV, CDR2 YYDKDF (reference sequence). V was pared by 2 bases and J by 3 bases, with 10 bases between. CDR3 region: CATSRSRVDYGYTF. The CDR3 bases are TGTGCCACCAGCAGATCCAGGGTGGACTATGGCTACACCTTC.

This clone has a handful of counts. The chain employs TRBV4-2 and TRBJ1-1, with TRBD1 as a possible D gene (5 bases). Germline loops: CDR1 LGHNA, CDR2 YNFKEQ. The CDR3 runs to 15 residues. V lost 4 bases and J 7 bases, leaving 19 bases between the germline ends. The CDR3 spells CASSLSDGGGGEAFF. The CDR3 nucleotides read TGTGCCAGCAGCCTCTCGGACGGCGGCGGGGGTGAAGCTTTCTTT.

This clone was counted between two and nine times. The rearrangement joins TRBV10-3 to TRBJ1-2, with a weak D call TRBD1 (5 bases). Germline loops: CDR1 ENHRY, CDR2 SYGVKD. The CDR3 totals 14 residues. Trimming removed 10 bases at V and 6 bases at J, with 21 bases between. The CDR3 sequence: CATPLAGVYDGYTF. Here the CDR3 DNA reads TGTGCCACCCCCCTCGCGGGGGTGTACGATGGCTACACCTTC.

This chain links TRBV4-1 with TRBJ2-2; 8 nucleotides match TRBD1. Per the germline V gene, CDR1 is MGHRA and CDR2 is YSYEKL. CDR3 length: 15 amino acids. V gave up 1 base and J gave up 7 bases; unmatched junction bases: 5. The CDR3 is CASSQAGGLGGELFF. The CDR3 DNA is TGCGCCAGCAGCCAAGCAGGGGGCTTGGGCGGGGAGCTGTTTTTT.